The text below deals with one TCR beta chain. V gave up 5 bases and J gave up 0 bases, with 10 bases separating them. The CDR3 runs 14 residues. The germline V gene has CDR1 SEHNR and CDR2 FQNEAQ (reference sequence). This entry comes from a study of T cell changes during pregnancy in multiple sclerosis. Sequencing used immunoSEQ multiplex PCR; TCRdb keeps in-frame clones, though not all of them. In the table there are 55,000 to 95,000 clones, around nine tenths of which are singletons. The TCR originated in a female donor in good health, enrolled as a control in a pregnancy study. The specimen comprised peripheral blood, sampled in the second trimester of pregnancy. The chain combines TRBV7-9 with TRBJ1-1, with D unresolved. The CDR3 reads CASSRGQLNTEAFF. CDR3 in DNA: TGTGCCAGCAGCCGAGGGCAGTTGAACACTGAAGCTTTCTTT. Drawing the rest from reference TRBV7-9 and TRBJ1-1, the complete variable domain is DTGVSQNPRHKITKRGQNVTFRCDPISEHNRLYWYRQTLGQGPEFLTYFQNEAQLEKSRLLSDRFSAERPKGSFSTLEIQRTEQGDSAMYLCASSRGQLNTEAFFGQGTRLTVV.